The clone carrying this T cell receptor beta chain was seen many times. Its specificity is unknown. The read halts 3 residues ahead of the CDR3 end, with the missing end drawn from the germline J gene. From germline, CDR1 is SNHLY and CDR2 FYNNEI. V was clipped by 2 bases and J by 6 bases; unmatched bases: 2. This CDR3 spans 15 amino acids. Data came from immunoSEQ multiplex PCR; TCRdb stores just in-frame clones and leaves some out. Altogether 35,000 to 55,000 clones were found in the sample, and no singletons occur. Caucasian heritage predominated among both patients and controls. Donors gave about 5 to 8 ml heparinized peripheral whole blood. These data belong to a study of T cell clonality in common variable immunodeficiency. Study-level results: Compared with healthy controls, CVID subjects showed increased TCRbeta clonality, mostly in about a third.

Sequenced sample: peripheral blood mononuclear cells. This chain uses TRBV2 with TRBJ2-1, with 12 bases aligning to TRBD2. This clonotype was sampled from a person between 18 and 75 years old in good health. Here the CDR3 reads CASSETTSGSNEQFF. The sequenced part of the CDR3 DNA is TGTGCCAGCAGTGAAACGACTAGCGGGAGCAATGAG. Using reference TRBV2 and TRBJ2-1 for the parts outside the CDR3, the full variable domain is EPEVTQTPSHQVTQMGQEVILRCVPISNHLYFYWYRQILGQKVEFLVSFYNNEISEKSEIFDDQFSVERPDGSNFTLKIRSTKLEDSAMYFCASSETTSGSNEQFFGPGTRLTVL.